A single sample is the source of the 7 T cell receptor beta chains below, sequenced in a study of identical twins. MiXCR, applied by TCRdb to the 5' RACE reads, yields one record per CDR3 protein. Counted here are about 700,000 distinct CDR3 sequences, around 6.1% occurring once; the ten biggest clones make up about 2%. The sequenced sample consisted of naive T cells sorted from blood. Source of these receptors: a young man in good health.

This clonotype came up a few times. The chain employs TRBV5-1 and TRBJ2-2; 10 nucleotides line up with TRBD2. Germline loops: CDR1 SGHRS, CDR2 YFSETQ. The CDR3 is 16 amino acids. After removal of 0 bases from V and 7 bases from J, the junction contained 6 bases not matched to a gene. The CDR3 region is CASSLEAGGPGGELFF. The CDR3 DNA sequence: TGCGCCAGCAGCTTGGAAGCGGGAGGGCCTGGCGGGGAGCTGTTTTTT.

This clonotype was seen a few times. This chain connects TRBV7-9 to TRBJ2-1; a weak D match, TRBD2 (6 bases). Germline V gene lookup returns CDR1 SEHNR and CDR2 FQNEAQ (reference sequence). With 1 base removed from V and 8 bases from J, the gap between germline ends came to 12 bases. The CDR3 loop spans 14 amino acids. CDR3 nucleotide sequence: TGTGCCAGCAGCTTAGAAGGGTGGAGGGATGAGCAGTTCTTC. It translates to CASSLEGWRDEQFF. Full variable domain (missing parts from reference TRBV7-9 and TRBJ2-1): DTGVSQNPRHKITKRGQNVTFRCDPISEHNRLYWYRQTLGQGPEFLTYFQNEAQLEKSRLLSDRFSAERPKGSFSTLEIQRTEQGDSAMYLCASSLEGWRDEQFFGPGTRLTVL.

This clonotype was detected ten times or more. V usage is TRBV4-1 and J usage is TRBJ2-5; D gene uncertain. Germline CDR1 MGHRA, CDR2 YSYEKL. The CDR3 has 13 amino acids. Trimming shortened V by 5 bases and J by 4 bases, and 11 bases separated the two germline ends. In DNA, the CDR3 is TGCGCCAGCAGCACTCAGGTACCAGAGACCCAGTACTTC. Its translation is CASSTQVPETQYF.

This chain links TRBV11-2 with TRBJ2-7, with D possibly being TRBD1 or TRBD2 (5 bases each). Trimming removed 3 bases at V and 5 bases at J, with 20 bases between. The V gene's germline CDR1 is SGHAT and CDR2 FQNNGV. The CDR3 is made up of 16 amino acids. This chain's CDR3 is CASSLGWGPGSDEQYV. CDR3 nucleotide sequence: TGTGCCAGCAGCTTGGGTTGGGGACCCGGGTCGGACGAGCAGTACGTC.

This clonotype appeared a few times. This sequence joins TRBV20-1 and TRBJ1-4; 7 nucleotides align to TRBD1. This CDR3 comprises 14 residues. The germline gives CDR1 DFQATT, CDR2 SNEGSKA (reference sequence). The ends lost 3 bases at V and 3 bases at J; junction bases unmatched: 4. Here the CDR3 DNA reads TGCAGTGCTAGTACAGGGGTAGCTAATGAAAAACTGTTTTTT. Translated: CSASTGVANEKLFF.

This clonotype was seen ten or more times. This rearrangement joins TRBV12-3 or TRBV12-4 to TRBJ1-2, with TRBD1 matching over 8 bases. The CDR3 is made up of 13 amino acids. Trimming removed 5 bases from V and 8 bases from J; junction bases left unmatched: 7. The CDR3 reads CASSPDRAHGYTF. The CDR3 DNA is TGTGCCAGCAGTCCGGACAGGGCCCACGGCTACACCTTC.

This clonotype was counted many times. The V call is TRBV20-1, the J call TRBJ1-5; 11 nucleotides align to TRBD1. CDR1 and CDR2 from the germline V gene are DFQATT and SNEGSKA (reference sequence). This CDR3 spans 17 amino acids. The V gene end was trimmed by 3 bases and the J gene end by 1 base; junction bases not matched to a gene: 8. The CDR3 reads CSARVQDRGQSNQPQHF. CDR3 DNA sequence: TGCAGTGCTAGGGTCCAGGACAGGGGGCAGAGCAATCAGCCCCAGCATTTT.